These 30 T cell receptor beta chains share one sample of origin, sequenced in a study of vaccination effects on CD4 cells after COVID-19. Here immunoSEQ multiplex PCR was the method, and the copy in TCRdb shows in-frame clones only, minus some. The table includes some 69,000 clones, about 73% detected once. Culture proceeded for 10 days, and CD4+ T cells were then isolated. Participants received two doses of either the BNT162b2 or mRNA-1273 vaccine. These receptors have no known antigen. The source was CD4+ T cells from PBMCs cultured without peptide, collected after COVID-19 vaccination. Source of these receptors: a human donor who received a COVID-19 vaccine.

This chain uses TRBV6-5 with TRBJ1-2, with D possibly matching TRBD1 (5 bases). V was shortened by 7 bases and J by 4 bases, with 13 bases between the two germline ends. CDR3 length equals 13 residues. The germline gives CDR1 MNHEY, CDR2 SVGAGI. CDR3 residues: CASTETGAYGYTF. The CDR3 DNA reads TGTGCCAGCACCGAAACAGGCGCCTATGGCTACACCTTC.

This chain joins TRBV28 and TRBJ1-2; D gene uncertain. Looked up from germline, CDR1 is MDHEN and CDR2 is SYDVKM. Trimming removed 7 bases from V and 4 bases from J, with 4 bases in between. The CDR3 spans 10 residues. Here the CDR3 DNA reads TGTGCCAGCAAAGGCTATGGCTACACCTTC. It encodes CASKGYGYTF.

The CDR3 DNA follows: TGTGCCAGCAGCAATGGGGACAGGGGAACTGGCGAGCAGTACGTC. Translation: CASSNGDRGTGEQYV. This chain connects TRBV21-1 to TRBJ2-7; TRBD1 was called by the table and not checked on the DNA. TRBV21-1 is given as a pseudogene. This CDR3 spans 15 amino acids.

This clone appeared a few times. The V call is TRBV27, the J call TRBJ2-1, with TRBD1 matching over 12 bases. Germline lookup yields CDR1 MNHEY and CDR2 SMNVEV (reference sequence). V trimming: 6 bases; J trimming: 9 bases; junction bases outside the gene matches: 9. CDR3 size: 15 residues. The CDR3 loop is CASSVRGTGGVEQFF. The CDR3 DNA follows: TGTGCCAGCAGCGTCCGAGGGACAGGGGGCGTTGAGCAGTTCTTC.

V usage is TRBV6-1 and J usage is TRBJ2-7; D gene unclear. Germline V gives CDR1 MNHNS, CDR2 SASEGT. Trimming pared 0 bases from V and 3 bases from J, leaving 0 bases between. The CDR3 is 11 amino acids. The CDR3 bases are TGTGCCAGCAGTGAAGCCTACGAGCAGTACGTC. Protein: CASSEAYEQYV.

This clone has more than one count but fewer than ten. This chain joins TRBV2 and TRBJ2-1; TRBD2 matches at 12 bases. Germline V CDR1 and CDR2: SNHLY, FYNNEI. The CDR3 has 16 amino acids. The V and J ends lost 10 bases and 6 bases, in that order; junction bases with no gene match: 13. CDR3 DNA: TGTGCCATACGACTATATCCTAGCGGGGGGGGCAATGAGCAGTTCTTC. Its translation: CAIRLYPSGGGNEQFF.

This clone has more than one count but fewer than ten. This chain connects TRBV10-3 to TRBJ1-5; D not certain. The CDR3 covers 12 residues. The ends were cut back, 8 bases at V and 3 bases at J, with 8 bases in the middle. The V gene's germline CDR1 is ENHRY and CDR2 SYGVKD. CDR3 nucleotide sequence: TGTGCCATCGGCACAAACAATCAGCCCCAGCATTTT. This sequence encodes CAIGTNNQPQHF.

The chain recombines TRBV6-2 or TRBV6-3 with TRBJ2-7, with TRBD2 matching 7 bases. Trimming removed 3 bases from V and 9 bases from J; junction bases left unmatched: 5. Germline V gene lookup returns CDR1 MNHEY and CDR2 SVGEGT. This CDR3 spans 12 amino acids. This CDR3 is CASSYPGGGQYV. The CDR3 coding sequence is TGTGCCAGCAGTTATCCGGGAGGTGGGCAGTACGTC.

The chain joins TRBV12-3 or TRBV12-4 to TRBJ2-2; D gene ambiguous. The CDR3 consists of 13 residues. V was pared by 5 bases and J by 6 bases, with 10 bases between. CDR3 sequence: CASSPSSAGELFF. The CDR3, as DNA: TGTGCCAGCAGTCCCTCCAGCGCCGGGGAGCTGTTTTTT.

As DNA, the CDR3 is TGTGCCAGCAGTCGTAAAGAGGGTACTGAAGCTTTCTTT. The encoded protein is CASSRKEGTEAFF. J is TRBJ1-1 and V is TRBV12-3 or TRBV12-4, with unresolved D. V was cut by 5 bases and J by 5 bases, with 12 bases left in between. The CDR3 has 13 amino acids.

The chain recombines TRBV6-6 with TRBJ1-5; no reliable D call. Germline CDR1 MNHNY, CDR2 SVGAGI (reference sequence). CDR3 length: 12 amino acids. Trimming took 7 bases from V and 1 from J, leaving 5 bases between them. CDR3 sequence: CASMDSNQPQHF. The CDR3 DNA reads TGTGCCAGCATGGACAGCAATCAGCCCCAGCATTTT.

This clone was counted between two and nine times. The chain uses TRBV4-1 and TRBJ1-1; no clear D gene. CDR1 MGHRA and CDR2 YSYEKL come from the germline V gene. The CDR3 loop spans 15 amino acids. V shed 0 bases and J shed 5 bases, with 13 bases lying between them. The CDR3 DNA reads TGCGCCAGCAGCCAAGATCCCCGTGGTGAGACTGAAGCTTTCTTT. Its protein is CASSQDPRGETEAFF.

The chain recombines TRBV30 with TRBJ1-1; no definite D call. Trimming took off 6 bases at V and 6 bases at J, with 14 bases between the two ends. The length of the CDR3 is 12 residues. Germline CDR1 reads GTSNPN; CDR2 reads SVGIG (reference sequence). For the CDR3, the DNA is TGTGCCTGCCTACCCCGTTTGTCTGAAGCTTTCTTT. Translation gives CACLPRLSEAFF.

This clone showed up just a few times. CDR3 nucleotides: TGCGCCAGCAGCTTTCTTCTAGCGGGGGGGGATGAGCAGTTCTTC. Encoded protein: CASSFLLAGGDEQFF. The chain combines TRBV5-1 with TRBJ2-1; 12 bases align to TRBD2. Trimming at V came to 2 bases and at J to 8 bases, leaving 5 bases not matched to a gene. The CDR3 is 15 amino acids. Germline loops: CDR1 SGHRS, CDR2 YFSETQ.

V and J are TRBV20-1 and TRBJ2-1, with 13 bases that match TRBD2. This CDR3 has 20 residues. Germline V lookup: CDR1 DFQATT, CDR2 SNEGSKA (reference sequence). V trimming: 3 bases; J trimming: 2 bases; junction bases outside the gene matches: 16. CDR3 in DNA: TGCAGTGCTAGTGTCACACCACTAGCGGGGGGGGAATACCCCTACAATGAGCAGTTCTTC. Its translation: CSASVTPLAGGEYPYNEQFF.

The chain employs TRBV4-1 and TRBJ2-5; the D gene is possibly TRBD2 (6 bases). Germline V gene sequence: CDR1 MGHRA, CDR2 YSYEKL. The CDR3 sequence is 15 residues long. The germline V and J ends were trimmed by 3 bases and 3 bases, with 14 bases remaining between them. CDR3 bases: TGCGCCAGCAGCCAGGTGGGACTGAAAAAAGAGACCCAGTACTTC. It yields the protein CASSQVGLKKETQYF.

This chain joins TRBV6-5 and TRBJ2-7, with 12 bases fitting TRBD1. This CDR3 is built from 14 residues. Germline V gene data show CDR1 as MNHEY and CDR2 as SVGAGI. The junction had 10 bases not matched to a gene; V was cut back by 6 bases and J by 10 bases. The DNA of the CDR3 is TGTGCCAGCAGCAGCACCGGGACAGGGGGCGTACAGTACGTC. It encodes CASSSTGTGGVQYV.

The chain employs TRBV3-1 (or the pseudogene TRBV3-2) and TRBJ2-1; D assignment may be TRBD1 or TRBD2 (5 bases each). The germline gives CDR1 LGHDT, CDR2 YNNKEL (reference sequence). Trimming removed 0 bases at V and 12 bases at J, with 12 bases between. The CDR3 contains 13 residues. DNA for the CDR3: TGTGCCAGCAGCCAAGATGAGGGGATGCGGCAGTTCTTC. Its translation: CASSQDEGMRQFF.

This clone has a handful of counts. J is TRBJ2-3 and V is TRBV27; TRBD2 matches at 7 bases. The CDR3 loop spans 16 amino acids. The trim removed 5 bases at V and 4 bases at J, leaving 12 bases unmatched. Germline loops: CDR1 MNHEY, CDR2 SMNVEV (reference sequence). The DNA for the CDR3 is TGTGCCAGCAGTCAAGCGGGACTACCGATACCAGATACGCAGTATTTT. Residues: CASSQAGLPIPDTQYF.

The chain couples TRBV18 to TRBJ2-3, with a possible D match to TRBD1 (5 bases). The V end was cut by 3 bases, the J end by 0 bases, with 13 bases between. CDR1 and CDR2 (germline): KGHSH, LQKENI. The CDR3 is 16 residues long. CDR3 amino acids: CASSPTVGASTDTQYF. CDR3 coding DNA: TGTGCCAGCTCACCCACGGTAGGGGCTAGCACAGATACGCAGTATTTT. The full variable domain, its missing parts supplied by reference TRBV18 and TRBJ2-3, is NAGVMQNPRHLVRRRGQEARLRCSPMKGHSHVYWYRQLPEEGLKFMVYLQKENIIDESGMPKERFSAEFPKEGPSILRIQQVVRGDSAAYFCASSPTVGASTDTQYFGPGTRLTVL.

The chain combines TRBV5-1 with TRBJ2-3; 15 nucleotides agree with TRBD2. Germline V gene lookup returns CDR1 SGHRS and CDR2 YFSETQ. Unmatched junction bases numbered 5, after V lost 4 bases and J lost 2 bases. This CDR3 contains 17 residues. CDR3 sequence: CASSLWTSGGVTDTQYF. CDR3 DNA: TGCGCCAGCAGCCTGTGGACTAGCGGGGGGGTCACAGATACGCAGTATTTT.

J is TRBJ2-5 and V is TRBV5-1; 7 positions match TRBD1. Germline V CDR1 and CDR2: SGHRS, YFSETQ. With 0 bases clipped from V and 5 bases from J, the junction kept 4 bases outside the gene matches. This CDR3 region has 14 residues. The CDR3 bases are TGCGCCAGCAGCTTGGCGGGACAGATGGAGACCCAGTACTTC. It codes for CASSLAGQMETQYF.

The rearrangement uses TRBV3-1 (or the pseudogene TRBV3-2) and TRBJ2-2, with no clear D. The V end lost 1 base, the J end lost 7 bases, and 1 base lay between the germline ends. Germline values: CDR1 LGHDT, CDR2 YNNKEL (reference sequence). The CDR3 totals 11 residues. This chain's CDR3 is CASSQVGELFF. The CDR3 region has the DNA TGTGCCAGCAGCCAAGTCGGGGAGCTGTTTTTT.

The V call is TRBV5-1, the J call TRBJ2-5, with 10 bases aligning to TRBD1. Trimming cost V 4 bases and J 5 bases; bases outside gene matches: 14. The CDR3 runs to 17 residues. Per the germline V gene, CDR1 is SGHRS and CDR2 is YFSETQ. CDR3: CASSLGGPGQGWETQYF. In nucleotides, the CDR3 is TGCGCCAGCAGCCTGGGAGGTCCGGGACAGGGGTGGGAGACCCAGTACTTC.

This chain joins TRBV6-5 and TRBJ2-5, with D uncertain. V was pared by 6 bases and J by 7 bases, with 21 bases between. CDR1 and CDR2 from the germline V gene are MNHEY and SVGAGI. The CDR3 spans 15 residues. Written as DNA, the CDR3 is TGTGCCAGCAGCCCAGACCCCGGGCTCCCAGGGACCCAGTACTTC. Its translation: CASSPDPGLPGTQYF.

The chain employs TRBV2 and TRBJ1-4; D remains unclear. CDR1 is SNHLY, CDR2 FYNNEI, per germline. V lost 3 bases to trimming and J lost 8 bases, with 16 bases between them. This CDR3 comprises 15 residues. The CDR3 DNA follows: TGTGCCAGCAGTGATCGGTCAGGAGAACCGGAAAAACTGTTTTTT. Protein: CASSDRSGEPEKLFF.

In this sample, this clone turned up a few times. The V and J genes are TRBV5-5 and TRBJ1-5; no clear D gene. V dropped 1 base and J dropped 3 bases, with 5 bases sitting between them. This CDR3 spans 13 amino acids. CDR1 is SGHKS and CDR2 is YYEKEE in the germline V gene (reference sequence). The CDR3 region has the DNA TGTGCCAGCAGCTTGTTGACCAATCAGCCCCAGCATTTT. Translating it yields CASSLLTNQPQHF.

The CDR3 nucleotides read TGTGCCAGCAGCTTAGCGGGGGGGAGGGAAAAACTGTTTTTT. This encodes CASSLAGGREKLFF. The V call is TRBV7-2, the J call TRBJ1-4; possible D gene TRBD1, 5 bases. Germline V gives CDR1 SGHTA, CDR2 FQGNSA. The CDR3 is 14 amino acids. Trimming took 0 bases from V and 8 from J, leaving 10 bases between them.

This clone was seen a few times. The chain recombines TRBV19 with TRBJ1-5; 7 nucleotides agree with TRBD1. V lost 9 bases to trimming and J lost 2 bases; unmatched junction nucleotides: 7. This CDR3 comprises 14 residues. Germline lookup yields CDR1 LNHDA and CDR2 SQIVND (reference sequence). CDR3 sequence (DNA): TGTGCCAGCCAACCGACAGGGCGCAATCAGCCCCAGCATTTT. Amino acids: CASQPTGRNQPQHF.

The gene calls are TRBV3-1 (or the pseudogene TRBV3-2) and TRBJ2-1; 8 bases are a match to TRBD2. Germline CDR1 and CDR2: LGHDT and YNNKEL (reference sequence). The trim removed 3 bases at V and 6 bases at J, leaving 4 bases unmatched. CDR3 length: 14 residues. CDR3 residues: CASSHRTSLNEQFF. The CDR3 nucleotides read TGTGCCAGCAGCCATCGGACTAGCCTCAATGAGCAGTTCTTC.